The 19 T cell receptor beta chains below come from one sample, sequenced in a study of CD4 T cells in relation to SARS-CoV-2 and coronaviruses. Assay used: immunoSEQ multiplex PCR; TCRdb lists only in-frame clones, some missing. The profile shows about 12,000 clones, less than 70% of them singletons. The unexposed donors gave CD4+ T cells in about 2011-2018, prior to COVID-19. The cells were cultured for 10 days before CD4+ T cells were isolated. For these TCRs, the target antigens are not known. Sequencing was carried out using CD4+ T cells from PBMCs, cultured in vitro. These receptors originate from a human donor in good health.

The V gene is TRBV7-8, the J gene TRBJ1-1, with a weak D call TRBD1 (6 bases). Germline CDR1 is SGHVS and CDR2 is FQNEAQ. The length of the CDR3 is 17 residues. V was trimmed by 5 bases and J by 1 base, leaving 20 bases between them. The CDR3 region has the DNA TGTGCCAGCAGCCCCTTCGGGGGGGCTGGTACGAACACTGAAGCTTTCTTT. Translated: CASSPFGGAGTNTEAFF.

This chain connects TRBV5-8 to TRBJ2-5, with D possibly TRBD2 on 5 matching bases. Trimming left V 4 bases short and J 0 bases short, with 13 bases between. Germline CDR1 and CDR2: SGHTS and YDEGEE. The CDR3 length is 15 residues. The CDR3 protein is CASSVRGGYQETQYF. CDR3 coding DNA: TGTGCCAGCAGCGTACGTGGAGGATACCAAGAGACCCAGTACTTC.

This rearrangement joins TRBV11-2 to TRBJ1-1; TRBD1 matches at 7 bases. There are 16 residues in the CDR3. Losses at the gene ends were 6 bases for V and 5 bases for J; bases not matched to a gene: 15. The germline gives CDR1 SGHAT, CDR2 FQNNGV. CDR3 coding DNA: TGTGCCAGCAGGCAGGGTAGGGGGCAGTCGGAAACTGAAGCTTTCTTT. Its translation: CASRQGRGQSETEAFF.

The sample holds a few counts of this clone. The CDR3 is CASSFDNNIQYF. In nucleotides, the CDR3 is TGTGCCAGCAGTTTTGACAACAACATTCAGTACTTC. The chain links TRBV7-9 to TRBJ2-4; D uncertain. The CDR3 consists of 12 residues. Germline-derived CDR1 and CDR2 are SEHNR and FQNEAQ (reference sequence). The ends were cut back, 6 bases at V and 7 bases at J, with 10 bases in the middle.

The V call is TRBV7-3, the J call TRBJ2-1, with TRBD2 matching 10 bases. The V and J ends lost 2 bases and 8 bases, in that order; junction bases with no gene match: 21. The germline CDR1 and CDR2 sequences are SGHTA and FQGTGA. The CDR3 sequence is 20 residues long. The CDR3 DNA reads as TGTGCCAGCAGCTTATATCTGGTGTCTGTGGCTAGCGGGAGTTTCGATGAGCAGTTCTTC. It translates to CASSLYLVSVASGSFDEQFF.

The chain is built from TRBV7-8 and TRBJ2-2, with 14 positions matching TRBD2. With 5 bases clipped from V and 4 bases from J, the junction kept 9 bases outside the gene matches. The germline gives CDR1 SGHVS, CDR2 FQNEAQ. The CDR3 spans 18 residues. The DNA for the CDR3 is TGTGCCAGCAGCCCCGGACTAGCGGGAGGTCGGGGCACCGGGGAGCTGTTTTTT. Its translation is CASSPGLAGGRGTGELFF.

V gene TRBV9 combines with J gene TRBJ2-6; the D call may be TRBD1 or TRBD2 (5 bases each). The CDR3 length is 16 residues. The germline CDR1 and CDR2 sequences are SGDLS and YYNGEE. Trimming left V 0 bases short and J 0 bases short, with 7 bases between. The CDR3 loop is CASSVGGSSGANVLTF. CDR3 sequence (DNA): TGTGCCAGCAGCGTAGGGGGGAGCTCTGGGGCCAACGTCCTGACTTTC.

The V gene is TRBV5-5, the J gene TRBJ2-7; the D is unclear. With 1 base removed from V and 0 bases from J, the gap between germline ends came to 11 bases. The CDR3 is 15 residues long. From germline, CDR1 is SGHKS and CDR2 YYEKEE (reference sequence). The DNA for the CDR3 is TGTGCCAGCAGCTTGCAGTCCCCCCTCTCCTACGAGCAGTACTTC. It encodes CASSLQSPLSYEQYF.

V is TRBV28 and J is TRBJ1-1; D is unclear. Looked up from germline, CDR1 is MDHEN and CDR2 is SYDVKM. The germline V and J ends were trimmed by 5 bases and 7 bases, with 23 bases remaining between them. The CDR3 has 16 amino acids. The CDR3: CASSGSGRLGLVEAFF. The CDR3 region has the DNA TGTGCCAGCAGTGGAAGCGGAAGGCTGGGGTTGGTTGAAGCTTTCTTT. The full variable domain, rest sourced from reference TRBV28 and TRBJ1-1, is DVKVTQSSRYLVKRTGEKVFLECVQDMDHENMFWYRQDPGLGLRLIYFSYDVKMKEKGDIPEGYSVSREKKERFSLILESASTNQTSMYLCASSGSGRLGLVEAFFGQGTRLTVV.

This clone was seen a handful of times. V and J are TRBV24-1 and TRBJ2-1; no definite D call. The length of the CDR3 is 14 residues. Looked up from germline, CDR1 is KGHDR and CDR2 is SFDVKD. V was pared by 1 base and J by 5 bases, with 8 bases between. The CDR3 DNA is TGTGCCACCAGTGATTTTTCCCAAGACAATGAGCAGTTCTTC. This codes for CATSDFSQDNEQFF.

This clone appeared a single time. V is TRBV3-1 (or the pseudogene TRBV3-2) and J is TRBJ1-2, with TRBD1 identical over 7 bases. The CDR3 is 16 amino acids. V gave up 4 bases and J gave up 3 bases; unmatched junction bases: 11. The germline gives CDR1 LGHDT, CDR2 YNNKEL (reference sequence). In DNA form, the CDR3 reads TGTGCCAGCAGCCCAACCGGGACAGTTTTCCACTATGGCTACACCTTC. It specifies CASSPTGTVFHYGYTF.

V usage is TRBV2 and J usage is TRBJ2-5; 7 bases map to TRBD2. CDR1 is SNHLY, CDR2 FYNNEI, per germline. This CDR3 has 12 residues. V dropped 9 bases and J dropped 3; count of bases not matched to a gene: 4. This chain's CDR3 is CASKRDEETQYF. CDR3 nucleotide sequence: TGTGCCAGTAAGCGGGACGAAGAGACCCAGTACTTC.

The chain uses TRBV4-1 and TRBJ2-5, with 8 positions matching TRBD1. The germline V gene encodes CDR1 MGHRA and CDR2 YSYEKL. This CDR3 region has 16 residues. Trimming at V came to 8 bases and at J to 5 bases, leaving 16 bases not matched to a gene. DNA of the CDR3: TGCGCCAGCCGTCTGGACAGGGCGGTTATGGGGGAGACCCAGTACTTC. Protein sequence: CASRLDRAVMGETQYF.

This chain uses TRBV7-3 with TRBJ2-5; 8 bases are a match to TRBD1. The CDR3 has 14 residues. J lost 5 bases, V lost 5 bases, and 7 bases had no gene match. Germline-derived CDR1 and CDR2 are SGHTA and FQGTGA. Here the CDR3 reads CASSPGQGQETQYF. As DNA, the CDR3 is TGTGCCAGCAGCCCCGGACAGGGTCAGGAGACCCAGTACTTC.

This clone was recorded once. J is TRBJ2-6 and V is TRBV12-5; D is perhaps TRBD1 or TRBD2 (5 bases each). V lost 0 bases to trimming and J lost 0 bases, with 12 bases between them. Per germline, CDR1 LGHNT and CDR2 FRNRAP. The CDR3 spans 18 residues. CDR3 protein: CASGLVRDGSSGANVLTF. The CDR3 coding sequence is TGTGCTAGTGGTTTGGTGAGGGACGGCAGCTCTGGGGCCAACGTCCTGACTTTC.

The V call is TRBV3-1 (or the pseudogene TRBV3-2), the J call TRBJ1-2; 11 bases fit TRBD1. This CDR3 spans 14 amino acids. The junction had 3 bases not matched to a gene; V was cut back by 1 base and J by 8 bases. Germline CDR1 reads LGHDT; CDR2 reads YNNKEL (reference sequence). CDR3 loop: CASSQGTGGGGYTF. CDR3 coding DNA: TGTGCCAGCAGCCAAGGGACAGGGGGCGGCGGCTACACCTTC.

The chain has TRBV19 and TRBJ1-5; D gene ambiguous. V lost 6 bases, J lost 0 bases, and 3 bases lay in between. The germline V gene has CDR1 LNHDA and CDR2 SQIVND (reference sequence). The CDR3 runs to 12 residues. CDR3 bases: TGTGCCAGTAGCAATAGCAATCAGCCCCAGCATTTT. It translates to CASSNSNQPQHF.

The chain carries TRBV5-1 and TRBJ2-5; the D is unclear. Germline lookup yields CDR1 SGHRS and CDR2 YFSETQ. This CDR3 comprises 13 residues. The V end lost 2 bases, the J end lost 5 bases, and 10 bases lay between the germline ends. Written as DNA, the CDR3 is TGCGCCAGCAGCTTTAACGAGATGGAGACCCAGTACTTC. Protein product: CASSFNEMETQYF.

V usage is TRBV6-6 and J usage is TRBJ2-1; D unresolved. This CDR3 comprises 13 residues. Germline values: CDR1 MNHNY, CDR2 SVGAGI (reference sequence). V was cut by 5 bases and J by 8 bases, with 13 bases left in between. CDR3 region: CASSPIFDYEQFF. As DNA, the CDR3 is TGTGCCAGCAGTCCGATTTTTGACTATGAGCAGTTCTTC.